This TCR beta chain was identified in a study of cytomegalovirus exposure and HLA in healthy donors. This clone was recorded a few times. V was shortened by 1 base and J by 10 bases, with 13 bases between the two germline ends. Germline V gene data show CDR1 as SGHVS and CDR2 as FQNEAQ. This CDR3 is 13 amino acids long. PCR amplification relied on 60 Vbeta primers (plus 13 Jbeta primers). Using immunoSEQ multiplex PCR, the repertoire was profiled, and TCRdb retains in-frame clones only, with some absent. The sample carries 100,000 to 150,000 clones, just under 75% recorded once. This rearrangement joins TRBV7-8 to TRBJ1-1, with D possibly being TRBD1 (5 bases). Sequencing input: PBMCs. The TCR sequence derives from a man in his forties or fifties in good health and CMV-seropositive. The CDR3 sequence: CASSLGQGLGAFF. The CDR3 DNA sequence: TGTGCCAGCAGCTTAGGGCAGGGTTTAGGAGCTTTCTTT.